This T cell receptor beta chain was captured in a study of shared clonotypes between healthy human individuals. General study results and limits: Enrolling few donors narrowed the genetic and exposure-history diversity that was represented.

This clone showed up just a few times. Its antigen is undetermined. A far bigger clonotype differs at one base, so this is likely a read error. The same CDR3 arises from other DNA sequences in this sample as well. With 3 bases removed from V and 1 base from J, the gap between germline ends came to 9 bases. CDR1 MRHNA and CDR2 SNTAGT come from the germline V gene. The length of the CDR3 is 14 residues. The donor cohort consisted entirely of Caucasian adults residing in Nashville, Tennessee. Roughly 84 million PBMCs served as the genomic DNA source for unsorted samples. The authors ran the assay at deep level. Profiled with immunoSEQ multiplex PCR; TCRdb holds only in-frame clones, not every one. The table lists under 600,000 clones, roughly four fifths of them singletons.

Sample: PBMCs. V and J are TRBV6-4 and TRBJ1-1; TRBD1 might be the D (5 bases). This receptor was taken from a woman aged 40 to 50 in good health. Some clones in this sample may be carry-over from other donors' samples. CDR3 sequence: CASSEGQENTEAFF. CDR3 DNA: TGTGCCAGCAGTGAGGGGCAGGAGAACACTGAAGCTTTCTTT.